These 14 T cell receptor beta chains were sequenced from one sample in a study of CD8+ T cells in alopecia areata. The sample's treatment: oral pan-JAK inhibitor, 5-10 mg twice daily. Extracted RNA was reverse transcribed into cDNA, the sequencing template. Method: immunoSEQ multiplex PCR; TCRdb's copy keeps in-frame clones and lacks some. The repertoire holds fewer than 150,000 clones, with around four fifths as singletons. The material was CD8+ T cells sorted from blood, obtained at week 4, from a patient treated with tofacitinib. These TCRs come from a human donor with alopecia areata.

The CDR3 DNA follows: TGTGCCAGCAGCTTCGGGACGCTTGCCTACGAGCAGTACTTC. Translating gives CASSFGTLAYEQYF. This chain connects TRBV7-6 to TRBJ2-7; D is tentatively TRBD1 or TRBD2 (5 bases each). Trimming stripped 3 bases from V and 2 bases from J, with 11 bases between. From germline, CDR1 is SGHVS and CDR2 FNYEAQ. This CDR3 spans 14 amino acids.

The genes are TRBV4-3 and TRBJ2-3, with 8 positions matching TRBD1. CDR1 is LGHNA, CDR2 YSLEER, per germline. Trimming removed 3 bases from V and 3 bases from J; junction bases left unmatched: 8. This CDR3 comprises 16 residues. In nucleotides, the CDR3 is TGCGCCAGCAGCCAGGACCGGACAGGGACTACAGATACGCAGTATTTT. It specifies CASSQDRTGTTDTQYF.

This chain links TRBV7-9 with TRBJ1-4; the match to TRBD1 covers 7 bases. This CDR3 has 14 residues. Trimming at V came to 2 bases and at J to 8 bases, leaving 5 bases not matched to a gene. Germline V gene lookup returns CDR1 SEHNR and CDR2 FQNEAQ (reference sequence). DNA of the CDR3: TGTGCCAGCAGCTTAAGGGGGCGAGAGGAAAAACTGTTTTTT. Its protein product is CASSLRGREEKLFF.

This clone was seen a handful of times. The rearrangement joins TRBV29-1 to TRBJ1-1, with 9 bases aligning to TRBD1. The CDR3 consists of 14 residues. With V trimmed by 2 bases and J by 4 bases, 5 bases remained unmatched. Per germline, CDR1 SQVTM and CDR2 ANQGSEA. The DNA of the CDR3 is TGCAGCGTTGAACCTAAGGACAGGGGCACTGAAGCTTTCTTT. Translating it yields CSVEPKDRGTEAFF. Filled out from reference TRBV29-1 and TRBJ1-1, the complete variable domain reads SAVISQKPSRDICQRGTSLTIQCQVDSQVTMMFWYRQQPGQSLTLIATANQGSEATYESGFVIDKFPISRPNLTFSTLTVSNMSPEDSSIYLCSVEPKDRGTEAFFGQGTRLTVV.

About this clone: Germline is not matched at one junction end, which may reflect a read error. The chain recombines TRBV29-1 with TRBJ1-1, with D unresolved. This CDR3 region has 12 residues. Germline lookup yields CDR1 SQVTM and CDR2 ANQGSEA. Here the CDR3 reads CSVENANPEAFF. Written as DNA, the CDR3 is TGCAGCGTCGAGAACGCGAACCCTGAAGCTTTCTTT.

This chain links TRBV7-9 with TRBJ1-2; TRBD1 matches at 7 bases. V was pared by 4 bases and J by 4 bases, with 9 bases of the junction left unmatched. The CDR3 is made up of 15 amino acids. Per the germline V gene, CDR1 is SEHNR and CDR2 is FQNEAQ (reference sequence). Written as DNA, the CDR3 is TGTGCCAGCAGCTCGACAGGGCGGTTTGGCTATGGCTACACCTTC. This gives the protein CASSSTGRFGYGYTF.

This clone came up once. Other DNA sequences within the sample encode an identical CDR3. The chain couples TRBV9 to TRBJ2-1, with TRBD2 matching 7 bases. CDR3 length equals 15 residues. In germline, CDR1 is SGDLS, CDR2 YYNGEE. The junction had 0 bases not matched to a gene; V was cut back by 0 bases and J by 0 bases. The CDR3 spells CASSVAGGSYNEQFF. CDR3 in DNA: TGTGCCAGCAGCGTAGCGGGGGGCTCCTACAATGAGCAGTTCTTC.

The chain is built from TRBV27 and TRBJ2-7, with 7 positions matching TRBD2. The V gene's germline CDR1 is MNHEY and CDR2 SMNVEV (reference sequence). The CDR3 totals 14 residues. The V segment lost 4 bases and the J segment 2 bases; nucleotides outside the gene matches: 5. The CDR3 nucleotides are TGTGCCAGCAGTTCATCTCTAGCGGCCTACGAGCAGTACTTC. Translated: CASSSSLAAYEQYF.

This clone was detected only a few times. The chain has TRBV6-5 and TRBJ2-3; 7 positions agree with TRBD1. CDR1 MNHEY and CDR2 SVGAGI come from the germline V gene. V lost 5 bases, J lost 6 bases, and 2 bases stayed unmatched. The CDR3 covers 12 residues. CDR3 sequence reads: CASSPGGDTQYF. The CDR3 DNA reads TGTGCCAGCAGTCCAGGGGGTGATACGCAGTATTTT.

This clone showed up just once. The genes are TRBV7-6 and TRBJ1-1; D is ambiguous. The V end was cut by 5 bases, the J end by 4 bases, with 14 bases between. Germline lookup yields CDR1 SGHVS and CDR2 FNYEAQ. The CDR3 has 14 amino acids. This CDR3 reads CASSQRAATTEAFF. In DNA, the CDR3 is TGTGCCAGCAGCCAGAGGGCGGCTACCACTGAAGCTTTCTTT.

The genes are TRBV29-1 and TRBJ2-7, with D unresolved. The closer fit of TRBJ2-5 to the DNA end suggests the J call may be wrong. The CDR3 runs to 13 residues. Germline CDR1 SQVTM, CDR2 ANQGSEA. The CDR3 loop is CSSRKPGQETQYF. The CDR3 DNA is TGCAGCTCGCGTAAGCCAGGCCAAGAGACCCAGTACTTC.

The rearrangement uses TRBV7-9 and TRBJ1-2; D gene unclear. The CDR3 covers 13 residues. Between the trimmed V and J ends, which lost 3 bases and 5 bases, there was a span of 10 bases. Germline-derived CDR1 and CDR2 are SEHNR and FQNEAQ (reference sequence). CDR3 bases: TGTGCCAGCAGCTTTGTCCTGAAGTATGGCTACACCTTC. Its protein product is CASSFVLKYGYTF.

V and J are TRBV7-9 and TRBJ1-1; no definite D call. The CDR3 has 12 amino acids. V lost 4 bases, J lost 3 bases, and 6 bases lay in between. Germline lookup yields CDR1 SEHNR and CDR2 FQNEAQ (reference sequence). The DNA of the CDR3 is TGTGCCAGCAGCTGGCGGGACACTGAAGCTTTCTTT. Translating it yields CASSWRDTEAFF.

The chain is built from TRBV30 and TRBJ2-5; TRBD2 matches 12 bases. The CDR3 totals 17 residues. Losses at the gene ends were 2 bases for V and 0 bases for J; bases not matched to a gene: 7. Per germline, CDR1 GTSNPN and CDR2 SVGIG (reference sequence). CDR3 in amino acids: CAWSTGLAGGYQETQYF. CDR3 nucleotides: TGTGCCTGGAGTACCGGGCTAGCGGGGGGGTACCAAGAGACCCAGTACTTC.